The T cell receptor (beta chain) under discussion was sequenced for a study of blood T cell repertoires in COVID-19. Study information: The cDNA or gDNA used as material had been derived from T cells, B-cell-depleted T cells, or PBMCs.

In the original processing: Cell counts per sample came from amplifying reference gene primers. Here immunoSEQ multiplex PCR was the method, and the copy in TCRdb shows in-frame clones only, minus some. D and trimming come from the DNA, and the V and J calls and clone size come from that table. The table records about 200,000 clones, around 83% of them present only once. The CDR3 length is 13 residues. CDR1 is SNHLY, CDR2 FYNNEI, per germline. V was cut by 2 bases and J by 6 bases, with 8 bases left in between. Sequences were obtained from peripheral blood. This receptor was taken from a man aged 45-65 years with active or convalescent COVID-19. The chain employs TRBV2 and TRBJ2-1; D is possibly TRBD2 (6 bases). CDR3 protein: CASSEQAGNEQFF. The CDR3 nucleotides read TGTGCCAGCAGTGAACAAGCGGGCAATGAGCAGTTCTTC.